Described below is a single T cell receptor beta chain sequence and its context. Germline assignment: CDR1 GTSNPN and CDR2 SVGIG (reference sequence). This CDR3 comprises 21 residues. Trimming removed 3 bases from V and 6 bases from J; junction bases left unmatched: 30. This entry comes from a study of blood T cell repertoires in COVID-19. Study details: Whether acute or convalescent, the COVID-19 samples came from the United States, Italy and Spain. T cells, B-cell-depleted T cells, or PBMCs provided the cDNA or gDNA that served as material.

As processed by the authors: Cell counts per sample came from amplifying reference gene primers. Repertoires were generated with immunoSEQ multiplex PCR, while TCRdb's copy carries only in-frame clones and drops some. The V and J calls and clone size are taken from that table; D and trimming were inferred from the DNA. The data contain approximately 70,000 clones, approximately 80% of them singletons. This chain joins TRBV30 and TRBJ2-7, with TRBD1 identical over 9 bases. Sequenced input: peripheral blood. This TCR came from a man at least 80 years old with active or convalescent COVID-19. The CDR3: CAWRPQLGQGTGGQSFVEQYF. Written as DNA, the CDR3 is TGTGCCTGGAGGCCACAATTGGGACAGGGTACAGGGGGACAGAGCTTTGTCGAGCAGTACTTC.